The next 14 T cell receptor beta chains were all read from a single sample in a study of blood T cell repertoires in COVID-19. Sequencing was performed with immunoSEQ multiplex PCR; in TCRdb, only in-frame clones are kept and a portion is missing. Of fewer than 400,000 clones in the sample, approximately 87% were seen once. Input material: PBMCs or T cells enriched from blood (not recorded which). The receptors were gathered from a woman aged 45-60 years who had recovered from COVID-19.

V is TRBV5-6 and J is TRBJ1-4; D is undetermined. V gave up 4 bases and J gave up 4 bases, with 17 bases separating them. The CDR3 has 16 residues. The germline V gene encodes CDR1 SGHDT and CDR2 YYEEEE. This chain's CDR3 is CASSVAHSILNEKLFF. CDR3 DNA: TGTGCCAGCAGCGTGGCCCACTCTATCCTTAATGAAAAACTGTTTTTT.

J is TRBJ2-7 and V is TRBV4-1, with 10 bases identical to TRBD2. V trimming: 2 bases; J trimming: 2 bases; junction bases outside the gene matches: 0. The V gene's germline CDR1 is MGHRA and CDR2 YSYEKL. This CDR3 is 14 amino acids long. In DNA, the CDR3 is TGCGCCAGCAGCCAAACTAGCGGGGCCTACGAGCAGTACTTC. Residues: CASSQTSGAYEQYF.

This clone has more than one count but fewer than ten. The gene calls are TRBV27 and TRBJ2-3, with 9 bases aligning to TRBD2. Germline V gene lookup returns CDR1 MNHEY and CDR2 SMNVEV (reference sequence). J lost 5 bases, V lost 6 bases, and 3 bases had no gene match. The CDR3 extends over 13 amino acids. CDR3 in DNA: TGTGCCAGCAGCGGGCGGGGGGGAGATACGCAGTATTTT. Translation: CASSGRGGDTQYF.

The CDR3 spells CASSSPSSGSHLTGELFF. CDR3 in DNA: TGTGCCAGCAGCTCCCCCAGTTCAGGGTCCCATTTGACCGGGGAGCTGTTTTTT. This chain connects TRBV7-2 to TRBJ2-2, with D tentatively TRBD1 (5 bases). CDR1 and CDR2 (germline): SGHTA, FQGNSA. V lost 4 bases and J 5 bases, leaving 23 bases between the germline ends. The CDR3 extends over 18 amino acids. The variable domain in full, with the rest retrieved from reference TRBV7-2 and TRBJ2-2, is GAGVSQSPSNKVTEKGKDVELRCDPISGHTALYWYRQSLGQGLEFLIYFQGNSAPDKSGLPSDRFSAERTGGSVSTLTIQRTQQEDSAVYLCASSSPSSGSHLTGELFFGEGSRLTVL.

The gene calls are TRBV19 and TRBJ2-1, with 9 bases that match TRBD2. V was clipped by 6 bases and J by 8 bases; unmatched bases: 17. This CDR3 is 17 amino acids long. In germline, CDR1 is LNHDA, CDR2 SQIVND (reference sequence). This CDR3 reads CASRKLWGGGAMDEQFF. Here the CDR3 DNA reads TGTGCCAGTAGAAAGCTGTGGGGCGGGGGGGCTATGGATGAGCAGTTCTTC.

The gene calls are TRBV2 and TRBJ1-3; D uncertain. Germline CDR1 SNHLY, CDR2 FYNNEI. This CDR3 is 15 amino acids long. The ends were cut back, 6 bases at V and 0 bases at J, with 12 bases in the middle. The CDR3 coding sequence is TGTGCCAGCAGAGTTAACTTTGACTCTGGAAACACCATATATTTT. Its protein is CASRVNFDSGNTIYF.

The V call is TRBV21-1, the J call TRBJ1-4; the table assigns TRBD1, which was not confirmed against the DNA. TRBV21-1 counts as a pseudogene. The CDR3 contains 15 residues. As DNA, the CDR3 is TGTGCCAGCATTAACGGGGGACAGGATAATGAAAAACTGTTTTTT. Protein: CASINGGQDNEKLFF.

This clone was counted a single time. The V call is TRBV19, the J call TRBJ1-3; TRBD1 is a possible D gene (6 bases). Looked up from germline, CDR1 is LNHDA and CDR2 is SQIVND (reference sequence). V lost 4 bases and J lost 0, with 10 bases in between. The CDR3 sequence is 15 residues long. CDR3 sequence: CASSTAGDSGNTIYF. The CDR3 DNA reads as TGTGCCAGTAGTACAGCAGGGGACTCTGGAAACACCATATATTTT.

Notes on this clone: The junction shows a germline mismatch at one end, possibly a read error. The chain is built from TRBV2 and TRBJ1-1, with a possible D match to TRBD1 (6 bases). CDR3 length: 14 residues. Per the germline V gene, CDR1 is SNHLY and CDR2 is FYNNEI. The CDR3 sequence: CASSGPRQATKAFF. The CDR3 region has the DNA TGTGCCAGCAGCGGACCTCGACAGGCCACTAAAGCTTTCTTT.

The chain employs TRBV7-9 and TRBJ2-1; 9 nucleotides agree with TRBD1. This CDR3 region has 17 residues. Germline CDR1 reads SEHNR; CDR2 reads FQNEAQ (reference sequence). The V and J ends lost 2 bases and 4 bases, in that order; junction bases with no gene match: 9. The DNA of the CDR3 is TGTGCCAGCAGCTTAATTCCGGGACAGGGTATGTACAATGAGCAGTTCTTC. Its protein product is CASSLIPGQGMYNEQFF.

The rearrangement links TRBV5-1 to TRBJ1-6, with TRBD1 matching 8 bases. The germline CDR1 and CDR2 sequences are SGHRS and YFSETQ. Trimming cost V 4 bases and J 10 bases; bases outside gene matches: 4. CDR3 length equals 13 residues. The CDR3 spells CASSDRGGSPLHF. The CDR3 bases are TGCGCCAGCAGCGACAGGGGTGGGTCACCCCTCCACTTT.

The gene calls are TRBV5-6 and TRBJ2-7, with 7 bases aligning to TRBD1. The germline V gene has CDR1 SGHDT and CDR2 YYEEEE. This CDR3 has 16 amino acids. V was pared by 7 bases and J by 2 bases, with 15 bases of the junction left unmatched. The CDR3 DNA is TGTGCCAGCCGCCCTTCGAGGGGGCACGTTACCTACGAGCAGTACTTC. Protein product: CASRPSRGHVTYEQYF. The complete variable domain, with remaining parts taken from reference TRBV5-6 and TRBJ2-7, reads DAGVTQSPTHLIKTRGQQVTLRCSPKSGHDTVSWYQQALGQGPQFIFQYYEEEERQRGNFPDRFSGHQFPNYSSELNVNALLLGDSALYLCASRPSRGHVTYEQYFGPGTRLTVT.

This clone was counted only a few times. This rearrangement joins TRBV30 to TRBJ1-5; possibly TRBD1 for D (5 bases). There are 13 residues in the CDR3. Germline CDR1 is GTSNPN and CDR2 is SVGIG (reference sequence). V lost 2 bases, J lost 5 bases, and 10 bases lay in between. The CDR3 loop is CAWSPQTDQPQHF. CDR3 in DNA: TGTGCCTGGAGTCCCCAGACAGATCAGCCCCAGCATTTT.

The chain carries TRBV2 and TRBJ1-4; 7 bases map to TRBD1. The germline gives CDR1 SNHLY, CDR2 FYNNEI. V lost 7 bases to trimming and J lost 5 bases; unmatched junction nucleotides: 10. CDR3 length: 15 amino acids. The DNA of the CDR3 is TGTGCCAGCACGAGGGGGCGCCTGATCAATGAAAAACTGTTTTTT. Translating it yields CASTRGRLINEKLFF.